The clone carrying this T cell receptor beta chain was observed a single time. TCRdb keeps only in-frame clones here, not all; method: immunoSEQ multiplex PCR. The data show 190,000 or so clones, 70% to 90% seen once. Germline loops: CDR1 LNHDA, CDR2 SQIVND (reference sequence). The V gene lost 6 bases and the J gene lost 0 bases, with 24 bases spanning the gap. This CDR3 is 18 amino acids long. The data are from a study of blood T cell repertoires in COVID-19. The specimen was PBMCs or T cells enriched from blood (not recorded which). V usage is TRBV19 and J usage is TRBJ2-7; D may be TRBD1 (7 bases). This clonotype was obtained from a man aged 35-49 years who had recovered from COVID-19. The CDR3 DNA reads TGTGCCAGTAGCAGACAGGGAGGCCGCACCCTTAGCTCCTACGAGCAGTACTTC. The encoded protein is CASSRQGGRTLSSYEQYF.